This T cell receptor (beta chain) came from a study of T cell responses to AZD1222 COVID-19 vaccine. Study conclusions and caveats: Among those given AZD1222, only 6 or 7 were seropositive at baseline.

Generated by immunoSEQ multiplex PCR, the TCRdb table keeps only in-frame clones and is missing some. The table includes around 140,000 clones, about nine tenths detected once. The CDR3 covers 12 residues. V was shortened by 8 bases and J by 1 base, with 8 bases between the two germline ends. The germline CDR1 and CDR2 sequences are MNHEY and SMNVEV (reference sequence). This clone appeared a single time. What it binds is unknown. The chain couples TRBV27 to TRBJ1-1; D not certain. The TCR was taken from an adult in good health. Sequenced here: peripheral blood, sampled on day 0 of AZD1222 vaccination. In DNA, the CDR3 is TGTGCCAGCTCCGAAGGGAACACTGAAGCTTTCTTT. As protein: CASSEGNTEAFF.